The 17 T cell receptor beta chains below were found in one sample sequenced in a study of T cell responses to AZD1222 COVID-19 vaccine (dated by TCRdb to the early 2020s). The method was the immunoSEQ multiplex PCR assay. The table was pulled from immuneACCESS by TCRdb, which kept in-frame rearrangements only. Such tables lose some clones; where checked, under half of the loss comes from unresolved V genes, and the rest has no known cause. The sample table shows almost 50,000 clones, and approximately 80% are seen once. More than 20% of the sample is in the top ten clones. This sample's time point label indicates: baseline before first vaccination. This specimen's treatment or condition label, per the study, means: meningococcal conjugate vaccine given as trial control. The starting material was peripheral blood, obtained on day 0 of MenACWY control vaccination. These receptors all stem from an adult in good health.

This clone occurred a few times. CDR3 sequence (DNA): TGCGCCAGCAGCTTGGAAGGGAGTCCGGCCTATGGCTACACCTTC. Translating it yields CASSLEGSPAYGYTF. This chain joins TRBV5-1 and TRBJ1-2; D uncertain. Per germline, CDR1 SGHRS and CDR2 YFSETQ. V shed 0 bases and J shed 4 bases, with 13 bases lying between them. CDR3 length: 15 residues.

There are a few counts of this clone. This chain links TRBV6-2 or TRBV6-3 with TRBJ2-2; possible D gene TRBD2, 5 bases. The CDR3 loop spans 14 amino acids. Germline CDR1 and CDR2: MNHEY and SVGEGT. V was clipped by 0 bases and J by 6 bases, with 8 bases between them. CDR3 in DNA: TGTGCCAGCAGTTACTCCCCGGAGGCCGGGGAGCTGTTTTTT. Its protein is CASSYSPEAGELFF.

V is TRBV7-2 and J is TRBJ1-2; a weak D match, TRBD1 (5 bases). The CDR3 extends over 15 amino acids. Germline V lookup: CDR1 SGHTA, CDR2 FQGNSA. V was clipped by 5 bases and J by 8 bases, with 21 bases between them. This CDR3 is CASSRGAGLGRGYTF. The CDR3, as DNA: TGTGCCAGCAGCCGCGGGGCAGGGTTAGGCCGCGGCTACACCTTC.

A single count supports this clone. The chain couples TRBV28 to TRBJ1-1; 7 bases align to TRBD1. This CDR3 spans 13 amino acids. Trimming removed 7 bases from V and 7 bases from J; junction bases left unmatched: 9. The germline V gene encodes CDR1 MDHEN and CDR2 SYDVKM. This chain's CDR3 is CASKPPGQREAFF. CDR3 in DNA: TGTGCCAGCAAACCCCCGGGACAGCGTGAAGCTTTCTTT. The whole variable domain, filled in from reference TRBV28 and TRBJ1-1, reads DVKVTQSSRYLVKRTGEKVFLECVQDMDHENMFWYRQDPGLGLRLIYFSYDVKMKEKGDIPEGYSVSREKKERFSLILESASTNQTSMYLCASKPPGQREAFFGQGTRLTVV.

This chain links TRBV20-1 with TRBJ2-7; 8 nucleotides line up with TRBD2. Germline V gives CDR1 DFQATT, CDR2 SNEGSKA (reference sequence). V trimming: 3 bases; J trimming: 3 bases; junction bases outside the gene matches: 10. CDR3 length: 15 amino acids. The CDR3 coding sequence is TGCAGTGCTAGTTACCCAAGCGGGAGCGTCTACGAGCAGTACTTC. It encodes CSASYPSGSVYEQYF.

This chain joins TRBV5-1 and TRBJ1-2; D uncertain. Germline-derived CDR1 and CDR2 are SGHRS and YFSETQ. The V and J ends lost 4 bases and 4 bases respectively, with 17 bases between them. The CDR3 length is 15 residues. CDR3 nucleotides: TGCGCCAGCAGCCTGGACGGAAGTAGAAGCTATGGCTACACCTTC. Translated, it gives CASSLDGSRSYGYTF.

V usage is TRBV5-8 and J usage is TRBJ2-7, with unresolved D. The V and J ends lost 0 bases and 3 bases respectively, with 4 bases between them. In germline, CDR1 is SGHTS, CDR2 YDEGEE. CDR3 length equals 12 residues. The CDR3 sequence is CASSLAVYEQYF. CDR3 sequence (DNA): TGTGCCAGCAGCTTGGCGGTCTACGAGCAGTACTTC. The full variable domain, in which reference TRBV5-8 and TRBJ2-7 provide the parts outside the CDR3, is EAGVTQSPTHLIKTRGQQATLRCSPISGHTSVYWYQQALGLGLQFLLWYDEGEERNRGNFPPRFSGRQFPNYSSELNVNALELEDSALYLCASSLAVYEQYFGPGTRLTVT.

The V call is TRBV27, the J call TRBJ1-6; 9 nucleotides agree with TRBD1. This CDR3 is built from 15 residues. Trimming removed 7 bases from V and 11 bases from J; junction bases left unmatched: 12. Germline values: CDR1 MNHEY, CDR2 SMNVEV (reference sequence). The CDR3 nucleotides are TGTGCCAGCACCGGGAGGGGACAGGGTGGGACACCCCTCCACTTT. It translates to CASTGRGQGGTPLHF.

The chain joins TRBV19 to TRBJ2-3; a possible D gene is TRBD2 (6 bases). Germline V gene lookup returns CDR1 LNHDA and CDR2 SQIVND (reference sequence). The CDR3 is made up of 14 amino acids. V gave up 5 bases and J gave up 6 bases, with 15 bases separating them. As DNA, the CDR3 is TGTGCCAGTAGTCTACCGGGAGTAAGGGATACGCAGTATTTT. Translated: CASSLPGVRDTQYF. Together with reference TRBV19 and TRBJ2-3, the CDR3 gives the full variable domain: DGGITQSPKYLFRKEGQNVTLSCEQNLNHDAMYWYRQDPGQGLRLIYYSQIVNDFQKGDIAEGYSVSREKKESFPLTVTSAQKNPTAFYLCASSLPGVRDTQYFGPGTRLTVL.

The CDR3, as DNA: TGTGCCAGCTCACTTCAAGAGCATAATTCACCCCTCCACTTT. The encoded protein is CASSLQEHNSPLHF. The V and J genes are TRBV18 and TRBJ1-6, with D uncertain. Deletions cut 4 bases from V and 5 bases from J, with 9 bases between. The length of the CDR3 is 14 residues. Germline V gives CDR1 KGHSH, CDR2 LQKENI.

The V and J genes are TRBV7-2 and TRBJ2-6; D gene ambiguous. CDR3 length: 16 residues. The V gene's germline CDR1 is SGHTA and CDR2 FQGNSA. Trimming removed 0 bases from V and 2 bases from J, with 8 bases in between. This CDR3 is CASSLAGGAGANVLTF. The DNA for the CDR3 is TGTGCCAGCAGCTTAGCGGGCGGAGCTGGGGCCAACGTCCTGACTTTC.

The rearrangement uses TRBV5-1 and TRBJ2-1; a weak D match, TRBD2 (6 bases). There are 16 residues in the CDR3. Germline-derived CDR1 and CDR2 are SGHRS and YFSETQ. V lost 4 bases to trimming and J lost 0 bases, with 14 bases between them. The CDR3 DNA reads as TGCGCCAGCAGCCCGTGGGACGGGAGCTCCTACAATGAGCAGTTCTTC. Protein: CASSPWDGSSYNEQFF.

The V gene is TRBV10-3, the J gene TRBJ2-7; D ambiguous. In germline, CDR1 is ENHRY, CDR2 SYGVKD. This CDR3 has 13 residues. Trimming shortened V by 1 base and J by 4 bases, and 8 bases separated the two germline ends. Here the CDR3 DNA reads TGTGCCATCAGTGAGTGGGCAGCGTACGAGCAGTACTTC. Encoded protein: CAISEWAAYEQYF.

CDR3 sequence reads: CATPMDTGELFF. CDR3 in DNA: TGCGCCACCCCGATGGACACCGGGGAGCTGTTTTTT. The chain joins TRBV10-2 to TRBJ2-2; D gene unclear. V was shortened by 10 bases and J by 3 bases, with 9 bases between the two germline ends. CDR1 and CDR2 (germline): WSHSY, SAAADI. The length of the CDR3 is 12 residues.

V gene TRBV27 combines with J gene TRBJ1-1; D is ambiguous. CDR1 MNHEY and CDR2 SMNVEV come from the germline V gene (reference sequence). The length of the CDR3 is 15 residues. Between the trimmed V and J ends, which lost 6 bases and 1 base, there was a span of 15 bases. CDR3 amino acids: CASSAGSGENTEAFF. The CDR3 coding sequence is TGTGCCAGCAGCGCCGGGTCCGGGGAGAACACTGAAGCTTTCTTT.

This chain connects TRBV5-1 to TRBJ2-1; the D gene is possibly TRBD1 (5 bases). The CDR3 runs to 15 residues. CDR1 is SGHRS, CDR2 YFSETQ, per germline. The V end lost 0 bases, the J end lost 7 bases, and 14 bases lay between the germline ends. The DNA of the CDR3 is TGCGCCAGCAGCTTGGCGGTTGGCAGGGAAAATGAGCAGTTCTTC. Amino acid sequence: CASSLAVGRENEQFF.

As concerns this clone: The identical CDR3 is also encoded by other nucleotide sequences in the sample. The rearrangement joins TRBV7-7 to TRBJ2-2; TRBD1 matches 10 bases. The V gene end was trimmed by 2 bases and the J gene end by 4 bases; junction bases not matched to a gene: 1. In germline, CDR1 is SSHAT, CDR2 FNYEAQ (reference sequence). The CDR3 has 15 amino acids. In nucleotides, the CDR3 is TGTGCCAGCAGCTTAAGGACAGGGGGCACCGGGGAGCTGTTTTTT. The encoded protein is CASSLRTGGTGELFF.